These 18 T cell receptor beta chains were all obtained from the same sample, sequenced in a study of T cell repertoires in ileal Crohn's disease. The time point denotes: neoterminal ileum biopsy at postoperative endoscopy, about 6 months after surgery. Data came from immunoSEQ multiplex PCR; TCRdb stores just in-frame clones and leaves some out. Of about 1,500 clones listed, over 60% are singletons. Sequenced: ileal tissue. The receptors come from an adult with Crohn's disease.

V gene TRBV11-3 combines with J gene TRBJ1-6; the D gene is possibly TRBD1 (5 bases). The germline V and J ends were trimmed by 1 base and 8 bases, with 9 bases remaining between them. This CDR3 is 14 amino acids long. The germline gives CDR1 SGHNT, CDR2 YENEEA. CDR3 sequence (DNA): TGTGCCAGCAGCTTAGGACAGTTAGATTCACCCCTCCACTTT. Its translation: CASSLGQLDSPLHF. Full variable domain (outside the CDR3, taken from reference TRBV11-3 and TRBJ1-6): EAGVVQSPRYKIIEKKQPVAFWCNPISGHNTLYWYLQNLGQGPELLIRYENEEAVDDSQLPKDRFSAERLKGVDSTLKIQPAELGDSAVYLCASSLGQLDSPLHFGNGTRLTVT.

The chain carries TRBV9 and TRBJ2-3, with D perhaps matching TRBD2 (6 bases). The germline CDR1 and CDR2 sequences are SGDLS and YYNGEE. The CDR3 extends over 16 amino acids. V was shortened by 0 bases and J by 0 bases, with 11 bases between the two germline ends. The CDR3 DNA reads as TGTGCCAGCAGCGTAGGTGTGGGGGGAAGCACAGATACGCAGTATTTT. Translated: CASSVGVGGSTDTQYF.

The chain couples TRBV7-2 to TRBJ2-7; either TRBD1 or TRBD2 may supply D (6 bases each). The V gene lost 5 bases and the J gene lost 6 bases, with 23 bases spanning the gap. The CDR3 is 16 residues long. Germline V gene lookup returns CDR1 SGHTA and CDR2 FQGNSA. The chain's CDR3 is CASSPIAAGARSEQYF. The CDR3 region has the DNA TGTGCCAGCAGCCCGATAGCGGCAGGGGCGAGGAGCGAGCAGTACTTC.

V is TRBV28 and J is TRBJ1-5; D gene ambiguous. CDR3 size: 17 residues. Germline V gene sequence: CDR1 MDHEN, CDR2 SYDVKM. V was cut by 5 bases and J by 2 bases, with 19 bases left in between. This CDR3 reads CASSTTLSGIGNQPQHF. The CDR3 nucleotides are TGTGCCAGCAGTACAACCCTCTCCGGGATCGGCAATCAGCCCCAGCATTTT. The whole variable domain, remainder taken from reference TRBV28 and TRBJ1-5, is DVKVTQSSRYLVKRTGEKVFLECVQDMDHENMFWYRQDPGLGLRLIYFSYDVKMKEKGDIPEGYSVSREKKERFSLILESASTNQTSMYLCASSTTLSGIGNQPQHFGDGTRLSIL.

J is TRBJ2-1 and V is TRBV6-4, with D uncertain. The CDR3 is 13 amino acids. Looked up from germline, CDR1 is MRHNA and CDR2 is SNTAGT. Deletions cut 0 bases from V and 6 bases from J, with 6 bases between. The CDR3 nucleotides read TGTGCCAGCAGTGACTCGGAAGCCAATGAGCAGTTCTTC. This sequence encodes CASSDSEANEQFF.

This sequence joins TRBV6-5 and TRBJ2-7, with D possibly TRBD2 on 6 matching bases. V lost 6 bases, J lost 6 bases, and 12 bases lay in between. CDR3 size: 12 residues. Germline V gives CDR1 MNHEY, CDR2 SVGAGI. This chain's CDR3 is CASSLNSGEQYF. The CDR3 DNA is TGTGCCAGCAGCCTGAATAGCGGCGAGCAGTACTTC.

V gene TRBV6-5 combines with J gene TRBJ1-1; D is perhaps TRBD1 (5 bases). Germline assignment: CDR1 MNHEY and CDR2 SVGAGI. V dropped 6 bases and J dropped 4 bases, with 12 bases sitting between them. The CDR3 extends over 13 amino acids. The CDR3 sequence is CASRRPGTTEAFF. CDR3 bases: TGTGCCAGCAGACGTCCCGGGACCACTGAAGCTTTCTTT.

The chain combines TRBV28 with TRBJ2-1; TRBD2 aligns across 9 bases. After removal of 7 bases from V and 7 bases from J, the junction contained 5 bases not matched to a gene. CDR3 length equals 13 residues. CDR1 and CDR2 (germline): MDHEN, SYDVKM. DNA of the CDR3: TGTGCCAGCAACCCAGCGGGGGGTAATGAGCAGTTCTTC. This translates into CASNPAGGNEQFF.

The chain recombines TRBV6-1 with TRBJ2-7, with D possibly matching TRBD1 (6 bases). V shed 6 bases and J shed 0 bases, with 12 bases lying between them. Per germline, CDR1 MNHNS and CDR2 SASEGT. There are 14 residues in the CDR3. CDR3 loop: CASRNQGISYEQYF. In DNA, the CDR3 is TGTGCCAGCAGGAACCAGGGGATCTCCTACGAGCAGTACTTC.

This rearrangement joins TRBV5-1 to TRBJ1-6, with D tentatively TRBD1 (6 bases). Deletions cut 4 bases from V and 7 bases from J, with 15 bases between. Germline loops: CDR1 SGHRS, CDR2 YFSETQ. This CDR3 is 15 amino acids long. CDR3 sequence (DNA): TGCGCCAGCAGCCTGGGACAATCTAACAATTCACCCCTCCACTTT. It specifies CASSLGQSNNSPLHF.

This chain joins TRBV6-1 and TRBJ2-7; D is possibly TRBD1 or TRBD2 (6 bases each). CDR1 and CDR2 from the germline V gene are MNHNS and SASEGT. CDR3 length: 13 amino acids. V lost 4 bases to trimming and J lost 4 bases, with 11 bases between them. CDR3 in amino acids: CASSGGAGYEQYF. The CDR3 DNA reads as TGTGCCAGCAGTGGGGGGGCGGGATACGAGCAGTACTTC.

V gene TRBV5-5 combines with J gene TRBJ2-7, with 9 bases fitting TRBD2. Germline trimming cut 2 bases from V and 1 base from J; bases unmatched to any gene: 4. The CDR3 covers 15 residues. Germline CDR1 is SGHKS and CDR2 is YYEKEE (reference sequence). CDR3 nucleotide sequence: TGTGCCAGCAGCTTAGGACTAGCGCAGTCCTACGAGCAGTACTTC. The encoded protein is CASSLGLAQSYEQYF. Full variable domain (remainder filled in from reference TRBV5-5 and TRBJ2-7): DAGVTQSPTHLIKTRGQQVTLRCSPISGHKSVSWYQQVLGQGPQFIFQYYEKEERGRGNFPDRFSARQFPNYSSELNVNALLLGDSALYLCASSLGLAQSYEQYFGPGTRLTVT.

The genes are TRBV6-9 and TRBJ1-6; D unresolved. The ends were cut back, 4 bases at V and 6 bases at J, with 10 bases in the middle. Germline V CDR1 and CDR2: MNHGY, SVAAGI. The CDR3 has 14 residues. CDR3 bases: TGTGCCAGCAGTTTAGTCCCCGCTAATTCACCCCTCCACTTT. This gives the protein CASSLVPANSPLHF.

The sample holds a few counts of this clone. The rearrangement links TRBV29-1 to TRBJ2-5, with 9 bases that match TRBD2. Germline values: CDR1 SQVTM, CDR2 ANQGSEA. This CDR3 region has 17 residues. Trimming at V came to 0 bases and at J to 5 bases, leaving 13 bases not matched to a gene. The CDR3 DNA follows: TGCAGCGTTGAAGATGCCCTGTCTAGCGGGGTTGGGGAGACCCAGTACTTC. Amino acid sequence: CSVEDALSSGVGETQYF.

The rearrangement links TRBV11-2 to TRBJ2-6, with D possibly TRBD2 on 6 matching bases. Germline loops: CDR1 SGHAT, CDR2 FQNNGV. This CDR3 is 17 amino acids long. The V and J ends lost 7 bases and 0 bases respectively, with 16 bases between them. CDR3 nucleotides: TGTGCCAGCACACCGGGGGAACTCTTCTCTGGGGCCAACGTCCTGACTTTC. It yields the protein CASTPGELFSGANVLTF.

The gene calls are TRBV27 and TRBJ2-7; 9 bases map to TRBD1. This CDR3 comprises 14 residues. Germline lookup yields CDR1 MNHEY and CDR2 SMNVEV (reference sequence). V was pared by 6 bases and J by 2 bases, with 5 bases of the junction left unmatched. The CDR3: CASRVWTGAYEQYF. For the CDR3, the DNA is TGTGCCAGCAGAGTTTGGACAGGGGCCTACGAGCAGTACTTC.

The gene calls are TRBV4-2 and TRBJ2-6; D tentatively reads TRBD1 or TRBD2 (5 bases each). Germline lookup yields CDR1 LGHNA and CDR2 YNFKEQ. Deletions cut 5 bases from V and 0 bases from J, with 14 bases between. The CDR3 consists of 17 residues. In DNA, the CDR3 is TGTGCCAGCAGCTCGACTGGGGACCTCTCTGGGGCCAACGTCCTGACTTTC. It translates to CASSSTGDLSGANVLTF.

The chain recombines TRBV30 with TRBJ1-2; 8 bases line up with TRBD1. The CDR3 has 12 amino acids. J gave up 4 bases and V 5 bases, and 3 bases lay outside the gene matches. Germline V gene sequence: CDR1 GTSNPN, CDR2 SVGIG (reference sequence). The CDR3 sequence: CAWEGTGYGYTF. The CDR3 nucleotides read TGTGCCTGGGAAGGGACAGGCTATGGCTACACCTTC.